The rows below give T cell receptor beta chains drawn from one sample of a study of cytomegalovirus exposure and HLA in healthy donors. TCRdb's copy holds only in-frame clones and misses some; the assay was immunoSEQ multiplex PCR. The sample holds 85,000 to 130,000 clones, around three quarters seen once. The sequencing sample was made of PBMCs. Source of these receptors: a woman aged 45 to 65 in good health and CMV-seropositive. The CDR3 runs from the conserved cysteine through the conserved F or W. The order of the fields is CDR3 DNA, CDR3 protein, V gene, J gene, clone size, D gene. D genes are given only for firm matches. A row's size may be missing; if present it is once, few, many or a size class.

CDR3 DNA: TGTGCCAGCAGTGACTACGGGACAGGAAACTACGAGCAGTACTTC
CDR3 protein: CASSDYGTGNYEQYF
V gene: TRBV6-1
J gene: TRBJ2-7
clone size: NA
D gene: TRBD1

CDR3 DNA: TGCGCCAGCCGAGCGGGGGGAGGTGGAACAGATACGCAGTATTTT
CDR3 protein: CASRAGGGGTDTQYF
V gene: TRBV5-1
J gene: TRBJ2-3
clone size: NA
D gene: TRBD2

CDR3 DNA: TGTGCCAGCAGCCAAGAACAGGTAGCGGGGACCTACAATGAGCAGTTCTTC
CDR3 protein: CASSQEQVAGTYNEQFF
V gene: TRBV4-2
J gene: TRBJ2-1
clone size: few
D gene: TRBD2

CDR3 DNA: TGTGCCAGCAGTTACTCGCCCAGTTCGTCAGAGACCCAGTACTTC
CDR3 protein: CASSYSPSSSETQYF
V gene: TRBV6-5
J gene: TRBJ2-5
clone size: NA
D gene: NA

CDR3 DNA: TGTGCCAGCAGTTACCTCGGCCAAATGGAGAGAGGAGGGATGGATGAAAAACTGTTTTTT
CDR3 protein: CASSYLGQMERGGMDEKLFF
V gene: TRBV28
J gene: TRBJ1-4
clone size: NA
D gene: NA

CDR3 DNA: TGTGCCAGCAGTTCGGGACTAGCGGGGCTCACAGATACGCAGTATTTT
CDR3 protein: CASSSGLAGLTDTQYF
V gene: TRBV6-6
J gene: TRBJ2-3
clone size: NA
D gene: TRBD2

CDR3 DNA: TGTGCCAGCACCCCGGGACAGGGGGTCAGCGGCACTGAAGCTTTCTTT
CDR3 protein: CASTPGQGVSGTEAFF
V gene: TRBV6-6
J gene: TRBJ1-1
clone size: few
D gene: TRBD1

CDR3 DNA: TGTGCCAGCAGCTTGGGGGTCAGGGGGGTTGACTATGGCTACACCTTC
CDR3 protein: CASSLGVRGVDYGYTF
V gene: TRBV4-2
J gene: TRBJ1-2
clone size: NA
D gene: TRBD1

CDR3 DNA: TGTGCCAGCAGTTTCAGCGGAAGGACTGAAGCTTTCTTT
CDR3 protein: CASSFSGRTEAFF
V gene: TRBV27
J gene: TRBJ1-1
clone size: once
D gene: NA

CDR3 DNA: TGTGCCAGCAGCTTAGCCAGGGGAATGAACACTGAAGCTTTCTTT
CDR3 protein: CASSLARGMNTEAFF
V gene: TRBV11-1
J gene: TRBJ1-1
clone size: NA
D gene: NA

CDR3 DNA: TGTGCCAGCACCCAGGGATTCTATAATTCACCCCTCCACTTT
CDR3 protein: CASTQGFYNSPLHF
V gene: TRBV6-5
J gene: TRBJ1-6
clone size: NA
D gene: NA

CDR3 DNA: TGTGCCACCAGTGGGGGGAGGTTGTACAGCAATCAGCCCCAGCATTTT
CDR3 protein: CATSGGRLYSNQPQHF
V gene: TRBV19
J gene: TRBJ1-5
clone size: few
D gene: NA

CDR3 DNA: TGTGCCAGCAGCTTTAGCGGGGGGATCACCGGGGAGCTGTTTTTT
CDR3 protein: CASSFSGGITGELFF
V gene: TRBV11-2
J gene: TRBJ2-2
clone size: once
D gene: TRBD2

CDR3 DNA: TGCGCCAGCAGCTCTAGACAGGGGGGGCCCTACGAGCAGTACTTC
CDR3 protein: CASSSRQGGPYEQYF
V gene: TRBV5-1
J gene: TRBJ2-7
clone size: NA
D gene: TRBD1

CDR3 DNA: TGTGCCAGCAGCCCCGGTGGAGGTGCAGGCGGGGGGGACCCCTACGAGCAGTACTTC
CDR3 protein: CASSPGGGAGGGDPYEQYF
V gene: TRBV5-4
J gene: TRBJ2-7
clone size: NA
D gene: TRBD2

CDR3 DNA: TGTGCCAGCTCACGATCCGGGACAGGGCCACCCTACGAGCAGTACTTC
CDR3 protein: CASSRSGTGPPYEQYF
V gene: TRBV18
J gene: TRBJ2-7
clone size: NA
D gene: TRBD1

CDR3 DNA: TGTGCCAGCACTCGGGGGGGGGCGAACACCGGGGAGCTGTTTTTT
CDR3 protein: CASTRGGANTGELFF
V gene: TRBV6-1
J gene: TRBJ2-2
clone size: NA
D gene: TRBD2